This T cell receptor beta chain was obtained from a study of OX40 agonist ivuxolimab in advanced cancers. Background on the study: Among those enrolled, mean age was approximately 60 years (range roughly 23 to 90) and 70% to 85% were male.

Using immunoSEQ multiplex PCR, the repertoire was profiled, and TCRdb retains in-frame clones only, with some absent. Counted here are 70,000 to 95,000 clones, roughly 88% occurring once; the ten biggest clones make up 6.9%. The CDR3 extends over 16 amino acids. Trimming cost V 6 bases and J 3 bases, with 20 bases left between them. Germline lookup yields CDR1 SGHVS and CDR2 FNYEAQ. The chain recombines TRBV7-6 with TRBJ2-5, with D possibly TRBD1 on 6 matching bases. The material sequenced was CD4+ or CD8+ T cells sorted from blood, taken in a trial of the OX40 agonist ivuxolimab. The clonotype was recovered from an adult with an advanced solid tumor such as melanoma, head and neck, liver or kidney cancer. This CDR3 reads CASSLIPSQGKETQYF. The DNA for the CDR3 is TGTGCCAGCAGTCTAATCCCATCACAGGGAAAAGAGACCCAGTACTTC.